Each of the 32 T cell receptor beta chains below was sequenced from the same sample in a study of shared clonotypes between healthy human individuals. TCRdb's copy holds only in-frame clones and misses some; the assay was immunoSEQ multiplex PCR. Of some 2,500,000 clones listed, about nine tenths are singletons. Sequencing was done on a sample of naive CD4+ T cells from PBMCs. Documented subset: CD45RA+ positively selected. These receptors were taken from a man between 18 and 35 years old in good health. Some clones in this sample may be carry-over from other donors' samples.

This chain connects TRBV27 to TRBJ2-3; TRBD2 is a possible D gene (5 bases). Per the germline V gene, CDR1 is MNHEY and CDR2 is SMNVEV (reference sequence). Deletions cut 3 bases from V and 12 bases from J, with 16 bases between. The CDR3 extends over 13 amino acids. The CDR3 bases are TGTGCCAGCAGTTTGATAGCGACTACTCAACAGTATTTT. Residues: CASSLIATTQQYF.

In its sample, this clone was seen a few times. The chain joins TRBV19 to TRBJ1-4; the D is unclear. Germline CDR1 LNHDA, CDR2 SQIVND (reference sequence). CDR3 length equals 14 residues. V lost 6 bases to trimming and J lost 7 bases, with 15 bases between them. The CDR3 spells CASSYPRSGEKLFF. The CDR3 region has the DNA TGTGCCAGTAGCTACCCCAGGTCTGGTGAAAAACTGTTTTTT.

The chain carries TRBV19 and TRBJ2-5; TRBD1 aligns across 9 bases. V shed 5 bases and J 2 bases; nucleotides not matched to a gene: 18. Germline CDR1 is LNHDA and CDR2 is SQIVND (reference sequence). This CDR3 spans 19 amino acids. The CDR3 here is CASSPSGTGSPTSQETQYF. Here the CDR3 DNA reads TGTGCCAGTAGTCCATCGGGGACAGGGTCCCCTACTTCTCAAGAGACCCAGTACTTC.

V gene TRBV5-1 combines with J gene TRBJ2-1, with 9 bases lining up with TRBD1. V was clipped by 5 bases and J by 6 bases; unmatched bases: 12. The CDR3 length is 16 residues. Germline CDR1 is SGHRS and CDR2 is YFSETQ. The DNA for the CDR3 is TGCGCCAGCAGTCAACAAGGGACAGGGTGGGGCAATGAGCAGTTCTTC. Protein: CASSQQGTGWGNEQFF.

A remark on this clone: Other nucleotide sequences in the sample specify the same CDR3. The V gene is TRBV28, the J gene TRBJ2-5; D is possibly TRBD2 (5 bases). Germline V lookup: CDR1 MDHEN, CDR2 SYDVKM. Trimming stripped 5 bases from V and 1 base from J, with 11 bases between. CDR3 size: 14 residues. The CDR3: CASSLAGSQETQYF. Here the CDR3 DNA reads TGTGCCAGCAGTCTAGCCGGGTCCCAAGAGACCCAGTACTTC.

This clone was seen a few times. CDR3 amino acids: CAISETRALGSNQPQHF. The CDR3 nucleotides are TGTGCCATCAGTGAGACCCGGGCATTAGGCAGCAATCAGCCCCAGCATTTT. This rearrangement joins TRBV10-3 to TRBJ1-5; D remains unclear. The CDR3 covers 17 residues. V was trimmed by 2 bases and J by 1 base, leaving 15 bases between them. CDR1 is ENHRY, CDR2 SYGVKD, per germline.

J is TRBJ2-5 and V is TRBV6-5; 9 bases match TRBD2. CDR3 length: 13 amino acids. Trimming cost V 5 bases and J 7 bases; bases outside gene matches: 5. CDR1 MNHEY and CDR2 SVGAGI come from the germline V gene. CDR3 sequence (DNA): TGTGCCAGCAGTCGGACTAGCGTAGGGACCCAGTACTTC. Translated, it gives CASSRTSVGTQYF.

V is TRBV20-1 and J is TRBJ1-1; weak D call: TRBD1 (5 bases). CDR3 length: 11 amino acids. Trimming took 5 bases from V and 4 from J, leaving 8 bases between them. From germline, CDR1 is DFQATT and CDR2 SNEGSKA (reference sequence). Here the CDR3 reads CSAGASTEAFF. Written as DNA, the CDR3 is TGCAGTGCTGGGGCCAGCACTGAAGCTTTCTTT.

About this clone: The sample carries other DNA sequences with the same CDR3. The V call is TRBV11-2, the J call TRBJ2-5, with D perhaps given as TRBD1 or TRBD2 (5 bases each). The germline V gene has CDR1 SGHAT and CDR2 FQNNGV. This CDR3 contains 13 residues. The V end lost 0 bases, the J end lost 5 bases, and 7 bases lay between the germline ends. Here the CDR3 reads CASSLDWGETQYF. CDR3 DNA sequence: TGTGCCAGCAGCTTAGATTGGGGGGAGACCCAGTACTTC.

The chain uses TRBV5-1 and TRBJ1-1; 8 positions match TRBD1. The CDR3 has 16 amino acids. Trimming took 3 bases from V and 3 from J; bases not matched to a gene: 10. The V gene's germline CDR1 is SGHRS and CDR2 YFSETQ. CDR3 in amino acids: CASSSSTGAVYTEAFF. The DNA for the CDR3 is TGCGCCAGCAGCTCCTCGACAGGGGCGGTGTACACTGAAGCTTTCTTT.

This clone occurred once. Other DNA sequences in this specimen translate into the identical CDR3. The gene calls are TRBV5-4 and TRBJ2-7, with D tentatively TRBD2 (5 bases). Trimming removed 3 bases at V and 5 bases at J, with 9 bases between. CDR1 is SGHNT and CDR2 is YYREEE in the germline V gene (reference sequence). The CDR3 is made up of 12 amino acids. CDR3: CASSSPGDEQYF. The CDR3 DNA is TGTGCCAGCAGCTCCCCCGGGGACGAGCAGTACTTC.

This rearrangement joins TRBV18 to TRBJ2-1; 8 bases match TRBD2. The junction had 0 bases not matched to a gene; V was cut back by 1 base and J by 4 bases. Germline loops: CDR1 KGHSH, CDR2 LQKENI. This CDR3 region has 14 residues. The CDR3 DNA follows: TGTGCCAGCTCACCACAGCGGGGGTACAATGAGCAGTTCTTC. This sequence encodes CASSPQRGYNEQFF.

This chain uses TRBV15 with TRBJ2-2, with a weak D call TRBD1 (5 bases). The V and J ends lost 0 bases and 4 bases respectively, with 6 bases between them. CDR1 and CDR2 from the germline V gene are LNHNV and YYDKDF (reference sequence). The CDR3 consists of 14 residues. CDR3 residues: CATSRDRATGELFF. The DNA for the CDR3 is TGTGCCACCAGCAGAGACAGGGCCACCGGGGAGCTGTTTTTT. The full variable domain, with the rest looked up from reference TRBV15 and TRBJ2-2, is DAMVIQNPRYQVTQFGKPVTLSCSQTLNHNVMYWYQQKSSQAPKLLFHYYDKDFNNEADTPDNFQSRRPNTSFCFLDIRSPGLGDTAMYLCATSRDRATGELFFGEGSRLTVL.

V and J are TRBV28 and TRBJ2-6; D is ambiguous. This CDR3 spans 16 amino acids. Germline CDR1 reads MDHEN; CDR2 reads SYDVKM. Trimming cost V 2 bases and J 4 bases, with 12 bases left between them. The CDR3 spells CASSLTPGSGANVLTF. The CDR3 bases are TGTGCCAGCAGTTTAACGCCGGGCTCGGGGGCCAACGTCCTGACTTTC.

The count of this clone is one. The same CDR3 arises from other DNA sequences in this sample as well. The V gene is TRBV5-4, the J gene TRBJ2-3, with TRBD2 matching 12 bases. V dropped 0 bases and J dropped 1; count of bases not matched to a gene: 6. This CDR3 is built from 18 residues. Looked up from germline, CDR1 is SGHNT and CDR2 is YYREEE (reference sequence). CDR3 coding DNA: TGTGCCAGCAGCTTGGGACTAGCGGGAGCTGGCGGCACAGATACGCAGTATTTT. Its protein is CASSLGLAGAGGTDTQYF.

This clone has a single count. CDR3 sequence reads: CASSTLPGGYEQYF. The DNA of the CDR3 is TGTGCCAGTAGTACCTTACCCGGGGGCTACGAGCAGTACTTC. The rearrangement uses TRBV19 and TRBJ2-7; tentative D call: TRBD2 (6 bases). CDR1 and CDR2 (germline): LNHDA, SQIVND (reference sequence). This CDR3 region has 14 residues. Trimming left V 4 bases short and J 3 bases short, with 13 bases between.

The chain is built from TRBV7-9 and TRBJ1-5; D may be TRBD1 (6 bases). Trimming stripped 7 bases from V and 4 bases from J, with 11 bases between. This CDR3 region has 13 residues. Germline V gene lookup returns CDR1 SEHNR and CDR2 FQNEAQ (reference sequence). This CDR3 is CASKDRANQPQHF. CDR3 coding DNA: TGTGCCAGCAAGGACAGAGCAAATCAGCCCCAGCATTTT.

Comments on this clone: This same CDR3 is encoded by further DNA sequences in the sample. The chain employs TRBV7-2 and TRBJ1-5; the D is unclear. V shed 1 base and J shed 1 base, with 5 bases lying between them. This CDR3 region has 14 residues. CDR1 and CDR2 (germline): SGHTA, FQGNSA. The CDR3 loop reads CASSLGNSNQPQHF. The CDR3 region has the DNA TGTGCCAGCAGCTTAGGGAACAGCAATCAGCCCCAGCATTTT.

This sequence joins TRBV11-2 and TRBJ2-3; D remains ambiguous. V was clipped by 5 bases and J by 5 bases, with 11 bases between them. CDR1 SGHAT and CDR2 FQNNGV come from the germline V gene. The length of the CDR3 is 13 residues. The CDR3 is CASSLSQQDTQYF. DNA for the CDR3: TGTGCCAGCAGCCTGTCTCAACAAGATACGCAGTATTTT.

The V and J genes are TRBV5-6 and TRBJ1-3; D is unclear. This CDR3 is 14 amino acids long. Trimming left V 1 base short and J 4 bases short, with 9 bases between. Germline-derived CDR1 and CDR2 are SGHDT and YYEEEE. The CDR3 loop is CASSLLGSGNTIYF. The CDR3 region has the DNA TGTGCCAGCAGCTTGTTGGGGTCCGGAAACACCATATATTTT.

This chain links TRBV18 with TRBJ2-2; 8 bases are shared with TRBD2. V dropped 1 base and J dropped 6; count of bases not matched to a gene: 4. Germline CDR1 KGHSH, CDR2 LQKENI. The CDR3 spans 15 residues. CDR3 sequence reads: CASSPLAGNAGELFF. In DNA, the CDR3 is TGTGCCAGCTCACCACTAGCGGGAAACGCCGGGGAGCTGTTTTTT.

On this clone itself: One junction end does not reproduce the germline sequence, and a read error may be involved. The J gene is TRBJ2-1, the V gene TRBV14, with 10 bases matching TRBD2. CDR1 is SGHDN and CDR2 is FVKESK in the germline V gene. The CDR3 length is 21 residues. CDR3 bases: TGTGCCAGCAGTCAAGATTTGGCTAGCGGGAGTTATTTGAGCTCCTACAATGAGCAGTTCTTC. This codes for CASSQDLASGSYLSSYNEQFF.

The V gene is TRBV5-1, the J gene TRBJ2-1, with D perhaps assigned TRBD1 or TRBD2 (5 bases each). The CDR3 spans 15 residues. Germline V gene lookup returns CDR1 SGHRS and CDR2 YFSETQ. V was pared by 4 bases and J by 12 bases, with 23 bases between. This CDR3 is CASSGGPGPALVQFF. CDR3 DNA sequence: TGCGCCAGCAGCGGGGGACCGGGGCCTGCTTTGGTGCAGTTCTTC.

The rearrangement uses TRBV27 and TRBJ2-7; 11 bases are shared with TRBD2. Trimming at V came to 8 bases and at J to 6 bases, leaving 15 bases not matched to a gene. The germline gives CDR1 MNHEY, CDR2 SMNVEV (reference sequence). This CDR3 spans 16 amino acids. The CDR3 here is CASRGLSGRAASEQYF. For the CDR3, the DNA is TGTGCCAGCCGCGGCCTTAGCGGGAGGGCTGCTTCCGAGCAGTACTTC.

This sequence joins TRBV5-8 and TRBJ1-5; 9 bases fit TRBD1. The trim removed 2 bases at V and 7 bases at J, leaving 4 bases unmatched. Per the germline V gene, CDR1 is SGHTS and CDR2 is YDEGEE. The length of the CDR3 is 14 residues. The CDR3 region has the DNA TGTGCCAGCAGCTTCGACAGGGGGAGACAGCCCCAGCATTTT. It codes for CASSFDRGRQPQHF.

This clone was recorded only once. V usage is TRBV28 and J usage is TRBJ2-7, with a weak D call TRBD2 (6 bases). The CDR3 runs to 14 residues. CDR1 and CDR2 (germline): MDHEN, SYDVKM. V was shortened by 3 bases and J by 3 bases, with 12 bases between the two germline ends. This chain's CDR3 is CASSFGGILYEQYF. Here the CDR3 DNA reads TGTGCCAGCAGTTTTGGGGGGATCCTCTACGAGCAGTACTTC.

As regards this clone: Other DNA sequences from this sample encode an identical CDR3 as well. The gene calls are TRBV29-1 and TRBJ2-5; D might be TRBD2 (6 bases). Trimming pared 3 bases from V and 5 bases from J, leaving 10 bases between. Germline V gene data show CDR1 as SQVTM and CDR2 as ANQGSEA. The CDR3 has 12 residues. The CDR3 DNA is TGCAGCGTTGAGGAGGCGGGGGAGACCCAGTACTTC. It is translated as CSVEEAGETQYF.

The J gene is TRBJ1-3, the V gene TRBV27; 9 nucleotides agree with TRBD1. The CDR3 totals 14 residues. Germline assignment: CDR1 MNHEY and CDR2 SMNVEV (reference sequence). With 4 bases clipped from V and 3 bases from J, the junction kept 1 base outside the gene matches. DNA of the CDR3: TGTGCCAGCAGTTGGGGACAGGGTGGAAACACCATATATTTT. This codes for CASSWGQGGNTIYF.

The chain combines TRBV19 with TRBJ1-4, with 7 nucleotides matching TRBD1. V lost 5 bases to trimming and J lost 5 bases; unmatched junction nucleotides: 8. Germline CDR1 reads LNHDA; CDR2 reads SQIVND (reference sequence). This CDR3 comprises 15 residues. CDR3 sequence (DNA): TGTGCCAGTAGTGTCTCCGGGACAGCGAATGAAAAACTGTTTTTT. Translated: CASSVSGTANEKLFF.

The V and J genes are TRBV28 and TRBJ1-1, with a possible D match to TRBD1 (5 bases). The CDR3 sequence is 12 residues long. Trimming left V 2 bases short and J 11 bases short, with 12 bases between. Germline CDR1 MDHEN, CDR2 SYDVKM. The CDR3 sequence is CASSLGRRDAFF. CDR3 DNA: TGTGCCAGCAGTTTAGGACGCAGGGACGCTTTCTTT.

The V gene is TRBV5-8, the J gene TRBJ2-7; D is unresolved. V shed 0 bases and J shed 8 bases, with 9 bases lying between them. Per germline, CDR1 SGHTS and CDR2 YDEGEE. The CDR3 is 12 residues long. This chain's CDR3 is CASSLGVQKQYF. In DNA form, the CDR3 reads TGTGCCAGCAGCTTGGGGGTCCAGAAGCAGTACTTC.

In this sample, this clone turned up once. The sample has other DNA sequences that encode this CDR3 too. The chain employs TRBV18 and TRBJ1-2, with D tentatively TRBD1 (5 bases). The CDR3 has 13 residues. V lost 3 bases and J 4 bases, leaving 9 bases between the germline ends. Germline CDR1 reads KGHSH; CDR2 reads LQKENI. The CDR3 DNA sequence: TGTGCCAGCTCACCGGACAAATCCTATGGCTACACCTTC. Encoded protein: CASSPDKSYGYTF.